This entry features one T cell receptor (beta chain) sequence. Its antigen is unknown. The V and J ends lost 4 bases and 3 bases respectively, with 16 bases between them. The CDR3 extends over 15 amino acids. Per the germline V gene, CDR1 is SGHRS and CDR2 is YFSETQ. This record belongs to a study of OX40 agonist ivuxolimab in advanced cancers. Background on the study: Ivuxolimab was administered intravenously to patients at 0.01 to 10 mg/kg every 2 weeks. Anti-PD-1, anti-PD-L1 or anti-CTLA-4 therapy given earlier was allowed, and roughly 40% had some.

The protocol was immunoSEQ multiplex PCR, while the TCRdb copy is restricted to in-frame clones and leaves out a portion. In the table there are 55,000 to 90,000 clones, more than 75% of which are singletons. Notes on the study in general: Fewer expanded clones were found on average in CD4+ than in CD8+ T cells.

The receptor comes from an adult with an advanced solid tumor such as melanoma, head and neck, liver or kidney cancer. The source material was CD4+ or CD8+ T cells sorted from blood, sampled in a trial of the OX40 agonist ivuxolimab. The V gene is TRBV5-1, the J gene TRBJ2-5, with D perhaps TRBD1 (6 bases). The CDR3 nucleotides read TGCGCCAGCAGCGCCCACCAGGGGAAAAAAGAGACCCAGTACTTC. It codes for CASSAHQGKKETQYF.